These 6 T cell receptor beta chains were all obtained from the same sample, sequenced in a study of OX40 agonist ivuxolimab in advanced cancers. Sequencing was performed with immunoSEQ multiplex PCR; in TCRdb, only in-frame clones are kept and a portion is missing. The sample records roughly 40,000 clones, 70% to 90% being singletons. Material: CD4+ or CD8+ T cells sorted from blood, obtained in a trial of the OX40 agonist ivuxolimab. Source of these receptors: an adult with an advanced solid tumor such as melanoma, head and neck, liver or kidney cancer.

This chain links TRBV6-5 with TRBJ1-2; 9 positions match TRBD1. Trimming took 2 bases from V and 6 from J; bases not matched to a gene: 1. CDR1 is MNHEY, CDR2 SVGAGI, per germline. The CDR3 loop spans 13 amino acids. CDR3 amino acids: CASSYTGGNGYTF. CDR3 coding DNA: TGTGCCAGCAGTTACACAGGGGGCAATGGCTACACCTTC.

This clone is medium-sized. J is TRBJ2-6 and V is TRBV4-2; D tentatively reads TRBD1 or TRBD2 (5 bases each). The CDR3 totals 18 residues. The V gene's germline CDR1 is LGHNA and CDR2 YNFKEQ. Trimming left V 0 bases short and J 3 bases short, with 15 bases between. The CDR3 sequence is CASSQEGVGESGANVLTF. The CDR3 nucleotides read TGTGCCAGCAGCCAAGAAGGGGTGGGGGAAAGTGGGGCCAACGTCCTGACTTTC.

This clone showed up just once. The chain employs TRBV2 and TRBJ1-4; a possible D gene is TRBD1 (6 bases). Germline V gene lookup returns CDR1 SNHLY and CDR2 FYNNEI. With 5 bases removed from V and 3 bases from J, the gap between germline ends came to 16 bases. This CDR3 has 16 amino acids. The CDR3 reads CASSSGALLSNEKLFF. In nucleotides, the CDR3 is TGTGCCAGCAGTTCAGGGGCCCTCTTATCTAATGAAAAACTGTTTTTT.

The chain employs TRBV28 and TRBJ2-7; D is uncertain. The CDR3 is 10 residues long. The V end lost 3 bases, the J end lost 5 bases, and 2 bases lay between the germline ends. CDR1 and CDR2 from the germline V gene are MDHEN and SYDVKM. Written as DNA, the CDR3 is TGTGCCAGCAGTTTCCACGAGCAGTACTTC. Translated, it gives CASSFHEQYF.

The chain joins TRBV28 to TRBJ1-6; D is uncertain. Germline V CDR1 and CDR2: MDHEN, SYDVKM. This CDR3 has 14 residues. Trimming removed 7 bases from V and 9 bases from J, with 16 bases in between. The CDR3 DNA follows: TGTGCCAGCATGCCGAGGACCGGGAGTTCACCCCTCCACTTT. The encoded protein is CASMPRTGSSPLHF.

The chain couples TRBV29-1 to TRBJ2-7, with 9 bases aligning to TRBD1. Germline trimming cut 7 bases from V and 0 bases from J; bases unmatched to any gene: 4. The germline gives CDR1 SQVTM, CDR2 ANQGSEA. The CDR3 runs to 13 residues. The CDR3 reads CSAGTGSSYEQYF. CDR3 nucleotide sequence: TGCAGCGCCGGGACAGGGAGCTCCTACGAGCAGTACTTC.